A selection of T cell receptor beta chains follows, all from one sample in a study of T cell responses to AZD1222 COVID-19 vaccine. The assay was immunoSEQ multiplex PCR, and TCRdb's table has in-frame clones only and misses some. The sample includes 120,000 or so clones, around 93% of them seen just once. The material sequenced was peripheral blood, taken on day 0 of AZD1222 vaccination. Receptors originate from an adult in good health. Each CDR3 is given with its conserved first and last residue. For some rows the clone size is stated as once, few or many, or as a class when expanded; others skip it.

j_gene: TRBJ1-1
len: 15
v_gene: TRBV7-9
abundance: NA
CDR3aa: CASSYVMRAGTEAFF

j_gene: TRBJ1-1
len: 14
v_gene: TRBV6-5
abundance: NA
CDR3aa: CASSYFLGFTEAFF

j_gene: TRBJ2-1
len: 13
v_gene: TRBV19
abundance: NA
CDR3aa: CASSIGLADEQFF

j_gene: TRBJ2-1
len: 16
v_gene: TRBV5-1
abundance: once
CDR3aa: CASSLGVAGGRNEQFF

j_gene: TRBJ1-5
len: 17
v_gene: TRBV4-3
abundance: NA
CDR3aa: CASSQDRGGQPNQPQHF

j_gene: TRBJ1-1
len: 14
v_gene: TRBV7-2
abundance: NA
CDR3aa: CASSLHRSLTEAFF

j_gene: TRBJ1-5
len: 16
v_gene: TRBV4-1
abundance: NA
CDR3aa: CASSQEEGTAYQPQHF

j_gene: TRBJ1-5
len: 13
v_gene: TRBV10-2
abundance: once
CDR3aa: CASGATSNQPQHF

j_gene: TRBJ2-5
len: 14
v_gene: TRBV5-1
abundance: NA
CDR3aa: CASSTGRPQETQYF

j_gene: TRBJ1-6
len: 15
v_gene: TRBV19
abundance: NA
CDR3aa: CASSQPNRVNSPLHF

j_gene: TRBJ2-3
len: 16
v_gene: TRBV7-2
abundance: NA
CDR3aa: CASSLGGDDGTDTQYF

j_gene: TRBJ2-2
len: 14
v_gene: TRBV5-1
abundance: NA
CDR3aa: CASSLGGRGGELFF

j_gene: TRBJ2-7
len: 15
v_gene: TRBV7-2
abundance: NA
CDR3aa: CASSFGHSSSYEQYF

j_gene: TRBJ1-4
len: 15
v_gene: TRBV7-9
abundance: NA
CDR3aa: CASSPTGTVNEKLFF

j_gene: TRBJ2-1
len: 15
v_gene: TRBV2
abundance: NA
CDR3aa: CASNAPLAGHNEQFF

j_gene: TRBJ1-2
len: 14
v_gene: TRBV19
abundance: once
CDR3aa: CASSIVGANYGYTF